The 31 T cell receptor beta chains reported below all come from one sample, sequenced in a study of cytomegalovirus exposure and HLA in healthy donors. Assay: immunoSEQ multiplex PCR; the TCRdb copy retains only in-frame clones and omits some. The table records 100,000 to 150,000 clones, approximately 92% of them present only once. Input material: PBMCs. These receptors were collected from a woman aged 18-29 years in good health and CMV-seronegative.

This chain links TRBV5-1 with TRBJ2-1, with 7 bases fitting TRBD2. Germline lookup yields CDR1 SGHRS and CDR2 YFSETQ. The trim removed 2 bases at V and 3 bases at J, leaving 14 bases unmatched. This CDR3 has 18 residues. The DNA of the CDR3 is TGCGCCAGCAGCTTACGGGCTCCCGGGACTACCGTCTACAATGAGCAGTTCTTC. It is translated as CASSLRAPGTTVYNEQFF.

In DNA form, the CDR3 reads TGCAGCGTTGATCTCCAGGGCAGAGTTAACTATGGCTACACCTTC. Residues: CSVDLQGRVNYGYTF. This chain uses TRBV29-1 with TRBJ1-2; D is perhaps TRBD1 (5 bases). Trimming stripped 3 bases from V and 1 base from J, with 15 bases between. The CDR3 runs to 15 residues. Germline CDR1 is SQVTM and CDR2 is ANQGSEA.

The gene calls are TRBV15 and TRBJ2-7, with a weak D call TRBD2 (6 bases). The germline gives CDR1 LNHNV, CDR2 YYDKDF (reference sequence). This CDR3 comprises 21 residues. V lost 0 bases and J 3 bases, leaving 30 bases between the germline ends. Written as DNA, the CDR3 is TGTGCCACCAGCAGAGATTCGGTTTCGCTCTTCGGGACTCCGAGGAACTACGAGCAGTACTTC. Translated: CATSRDSVSLFGTPRNYEQYF.

The chain carries TRBV7-2 and TRBJ1-3; no clear D gene. Looked up from germline, CDR1 is SGHTA and CDR2 is FQGNSA. CDR3 length: 13 amino acids. V was shortened by 2 bases and J by 3 bases, with 5 bases between the two germline ends. The CDR3 coding sequence is TGTGCCAGCAGCTTATATCGTGGAAACACCATATATTTT. This translates into CASSLYRGNTIYF. Together with reference TRBV7-2 and TRBJ1-3, the CDR3 gives the full variable domain: GAGVSQSPSNKVTEKGKDVELRCDPISGHTALYWYRQSLGQGLEFLIYFQGNSAPDKSGLPSDRFSAERTGGSVSTLTIQRTQQEDSAVYLCASSLYRGNTIYFGEGSWLTVV.

The genes are TRBV18 and TRBJ1-3; TRBD1 matches at 9 bases. CDR3 length: 16 amino acids. Germline-derived CDR1 and CDR2 are KGHSH and LQKENI. The junction had 7 bases not matched to a gene; V was cut back by 3 bases and J by 4 bases. The CDR3 DNA sequence: TGTGCCAGCTCACCTTCCGGGACAGGGAGCGGAAACACCATATATTTT. Translated: CASSPSGTGSGNTIYF.

The chain recombines TRBV5-4 with TRBJ1-1; 7 nucleotides align to TRBD1. The V gene's germline CDR1 is SGHNT and CDR2 YYREEE (reference sequence). The J segment lost 7 bases and the V segment lost 2 bases, leaving 11 bases of the junction unmatched. There are 15 residues in the CDR3. CDR3 protein: CASSFILQGSGEAFF. Here the CDR3 DNA reads TGTGCCAGCAGCTTTATACTACAGGGGTCGGGTGAAGCTTTCTTT.

This rearrangement joins TRBV7-6 to TRBJ2-5; a possible D gene is TRBD1 (6 bases). The CDR3 contains 15 residues. The germline CDR1 and CDR2 sequences are SGHVS and FNYEAQ. V was shortened by 6 bases and J by 1 base, with 15 bases between the two germline ends. The CDR3 loop reads CASSSIWGLQETQYF. The CDR3 nucleotides read TGTGCCAGCAGTTCTATCTGGGGGCTCCAAGAGACCCAGTACTTC.

The chain links TRBV19 to TRBJ1-5, with TRBD1 as a possible D gene (5 bases). V was clipped by 6 bases and J by 7 bases, with 13 bases between them. The CDR3 has 13 residues. Germline assignment: CDR1 LNHDA and CDR2 SQIVND (reference sequence). The CDR3 nucleotides read TGTGCCAGTAGGGACACTTTTCCCCAGCCCCAGCATTTT. Translation: CASRDTFPQPQHF.

The chain couples TRBV7-9 to TRBJ2-5, with a tentative D call TRBD2 (6 bases). The germline gives CDR1 SEHNR, CDR2 FQNEAQ (reference sequence). V shed 4 bases and J shed 5 bases, with 14 bases lying between them. There are 14 residues in the CDR3. DNA for the CDR3: TGTGCCAGCAGCTCCCTCGCGGGGAGGGAGACCCAGTACTTC. Translation: CASSSLAGRETQYF.

The chain couples TRBV19 to TRBJ1-4; TRBD1 matches 7 bases. The germline V gene encodes CDR1 LNHDA and CDR2 SQIVND (reference sequence). The CDR3 loop spans 13 amino acids. Trimming removed 6 bases from V and 8 bases from J; junction bases left unmatched: 6. The CDR3 loop is CASSQGVLEKLFF. CDR3 coding DNA: TGTGCCAGTAGCCAGGGGGTCTTGGAAAAACTGTTTTTT. The full variable domain, rest sourced from reference TRBV19 and TRBJ1-4, is DGGITQSPKYLFRKEGQNVTLSCEQNLNHDAMYWYRQDPGQGLRLIYYSQIVNDFQKGDIAEGYSVSREKKESFPLTVTSAQKNPTAFYLCASSQGVLEKLFFGSGTQLSVL.

The gene calls are TRBV2 and TRBJ2-7; D remains ambiguous. The CDR3 is made up of 16 amino acids. CDR1 is SNHLY and CDR2 is FYNNEI in the germline V gene. The V gene lost 6 bases and the J gene lost 4 bases, with 22 bases spanning the gap. CDR3 residues: CASSKFSGNVGYEQYF. The CDR3 DNA sequence: TGTGCCAGCAGCAAGTTCTCTGGAAATGTCGGGTACGAGCAGTACTTC.

The V gene is TRBV18, the J gene TRBJ1-5; possible D gene TRBD1, 5 bases. Germline lookup yields CDR1 KGHSH and CDR2 LQKENI. V lost 5 bases and J lost 5, with 13 bases in between. This CDR3 has 14 amino acids. CDR3 sequence reads: CASSADTRDQPQHF. DNA of the CDR3: TGTGCCAGCTCAGCGGACACAAGAGATCAGCCCCAGCATTTT.

This chain connects TRBV15 to TRBJ2-1, with TRBD1 matching over 9 bases. The CDR3 has 16 amino acids. The V gene end was trimmed by 5 bases and the J gene end by 3 bases; junction bases not matched to a gene: 8. Per the germline V gene, CDR1 is LNHNV and CDR2 is YYDKDF (reference sequence). The CDR3 protein is CATSLLGQGGYNEQFF. The CDR3 DNA is TGTGCCACCAGCCTTCTGGGACAGGGTGGCTACAATGAGCAGTTCTTC. The variable domain in full, completed from reference TRBV15 and TRBJ2-1, reads DAMVIQNPRYQVTQFGKPVTLSCSQTLNHNVMYWYQQKSSQAPKLLFHYYDKDFNNEADTPDNFQSRRPNTSFCFLDIRSPGLGDTAMYLCATSLLGQGGYNEQFFGPGTRLTVL.

This chain connects TRBV27 to TRBJ2-1; 9 bases map to TRBD2. V dropped 5 bases and J dropped 8; count of bases not matched to a gene: 10. Germline loops: CDR1 MNHEY, CDR2 SMNVEV (reference sequence). The CDR3 has 15 residues. The DNA of the CDR3 is TGTGCCAGCAGTCGGAGCGGGGGGCTTTATGATGAGCAGTTCTTC. It codes for CASSRSGGLYDEQFF.

This clone was seen a few times. The rearrangement links TRBV6-5 to TRBJ2-3; TRBD2 matches 9 bases. Unmatched junction bases numbered 3, after V lost 2 bases and J lost 0 bases. CDR3 length: 16 amino acids. Germline V gene sequence: CDR1 MNHEY, CDR2 SVGAGI. CDR3 coding DNA: TGTGCCAGCAGTTACCTAGCGGGGCTTAGCACAGATACGCAGTATTTT. Encoded protein: CASSYLAGLSTDTQYF.

The DNA for the CDR3 is TGTGCCAGCACCCCAAGTCTCCTGAACAGTTTCGGCTACACCTTC. Translating it yields CASTPSLLNSFGYTF. V usage is TRBV4-2 and J usage is TRBJ1-2; D remains unclear. CDR3 length: 15 residues. Trimming cost V 7 bases and J 8 bases, with 23 bases left between them. CDR1 and CDR2 (germline): LGHNA, YNFKEQ.

The chain has TRBV7-3 and TRBJ2-1; TRBD1 agrees at 8 bases. Trimming cost V 5 bases and J 4 bases; bases outside gene matches: 7. CDR1 and CDR2 from the germline V gene are SGHTA and FQGTGA. This CDR3 spans 15 amino acids. This CDR3 reads CASSPDRGVYNEQFF. In DNA, the CDR3 is TGTGCCAGCAGCCCTGACAGGGGTGTGTACAATGAGCAGTTCTTC.

V gene TRBV7-9 combines with J gene TRBJ2-2, with TRBD1 matching 11 bases. The CDR3 totals 17 residues. V shed 6 bases and J 3 bases; nucleotides not matched to a gene: 9. Per germline, CDR1 SEHNR and CDR2 FQNEAQ (reference sequence). The CDR3, as DNA: TGTGCCAGCAGAAGTGGGAGGACAGGGGGCTACACCGGGGAGCTGTTTTTT. Protein product: CASRSGRTGGYTGELFF.

This clone has a handful of counts. The chain carries TRBV10-3 and TRBJ2-7; possible D gene TRBD1, 6 bases. Trimming stripped 4 bases from V and 5 bases from J, with 15 bases between. Germline lookup yields CDR1 ENHRY and CDR2 SYGVKD. The CDR3 contains 14 residues. CDR3 sequence: CAISAQGTNHEQYF. CDR3 DNA: TGTGCCATCAGTGCACAGGGTACCAACCACGAGCAGTACTTC.

The chain links TRBV5-6 to TRBJ2-3; TRBD2 matches 9 bases. J lost 2 bases, V lost 8 bases, and 3 bases had no gene match. Germline V gives CDR1 SGHDT, CDR2 YYEEEE. The CDR3 contains 13 residues. This chain's CDR3 is CASLAGTTDTQYF. The CDR3 nucleotides are TGTGCCAGTCTAGCGGGGACCACAGATACGCAGTATTTT.

The chain combines TRBV6-6 with TRBJ2-3; 7 positions agree with TRBD2. Germline-derived CDR1 and CDR2 are MNHNY and SVGAGI (reference sequence). The ends lost 2 bases at V and 7 bases at J; junction bases unmatched: 6. The CDR3 length is 14 residues. The CDR3, as DNA: TGTGCCAGCAGTTACGGCGGGGGTGGGAATACGCAGTATTTT. Its translation is CASSYGGGGNTQYF.

The chain has TRBV18 and TRBJ1-4, with no clear D. The V gene's germline CDR1 is KGHSH and CDR2 LQKENI. This CDR3 has 15 residues. V was pared by 0 bases and J by 5 bases, with 10 bases between. The CDR3, as DNA: TGTGCCAGCTCACCACCCGGGGTACAGAATGAAAAACTGTTTTTT. Residues: CASSPPGVQNEKLFF.

This clone was counted a single time. This rearrangement joins TRBV5-1 to TRBJ2-7; TRBD2 is a possible D gene (6 bases). Trimming removed 5 bases from V and 0 bases from J, with 12 bases in between. In germline, CDR1 is SGHRS, CDR2 YFSETQ. The CDR3 loop spans 14 amino acids. The CDR3 DNA sequence: TGCGCCAGCAGACCCGGGGACTTCTCCTACGAGCAGTACTTC. Its translation is CASRPGDFSYEQYF.

V is TRBV2 and J is TRBJ1-5; D ambiguous. The CDR3 is 14 amino acids. In germline, CDR1 is SNHLY, CDR2 FYNNEI. Trimming removed 7 bases from V and 7 bases from J, with 17 bases in between. CDR3 residues: CASTIAEGFQPQHF. Written as DNA, the CDR3 is TGTGCCAGCACTATAGCCGAGGGTTTCCAGCCCCAGCATTTT.

The V call is TRBV4-1, the J call TRBJ1-5; D remains ambiguous. Germline loops: CDR1 MGHRA, CDR2 YSYEKL. V shed 2 bases and J shed 4 bases, with 21 bases lying between them. The CDR3 has 18 residues. The DNA of the CDR3 is TGCGCCAGCAGCCAATTTCGGCTTGTTGGGCAGAAGAATCAGCCCCAGCATTTT. It specifies CASSQFRLVGQKNQPQHF.

V gene TRBV6-1 combines with J gene TRBJ2-7; a possible D gene is TRBD1 (6 bases). The CDR3 extends over 19 amino acids. Germline CDR1 is MNHNS and CDR2 is SASEGT. V lost 1 base and J 3 bases, leaving 25 bases between the germline ends. The CDR3 sequence: CASSEEIGFFRQDVYEQYF. DNA of the CDR3: TGTGCCAGCAGTGAAGAGATCGGGTTTTTTAGACAGGATGTCTACGAGCAGTACTTC.

The gene calls are TRBV9 and TRBJ2-1; 9 bases match TRBD2. CDR3 size: 17 residues. Trimming removed 3 bases from V and 9 bases from J; junction bases left unmatched: 16. Per germline, CDR1 SGDLS and CDR2 YYNGEE. The CDR3 sequence: CASSEPKDMGLASEQFF. The CDR3 DNA follows: TGTGCCAGCAGCGAACCAAAGGATATGGGACTAGCATCTGAGCAGTTCTTC.

In the case of this clone: This sample includes further DNA sequences coding for the same CDR3. The chain combines TRBV15 with TRBJ2-7; D is possibly TRBD2 (5 bases). The CDR3 totals 13 residues. Between the trimmed V and J ends, which lost 0 bases and 4 bases, there was a span of 7 bases. The germline V gene encodes CDR1 LNHNV and CDR2 YYDKDF (reference sequence). CDR3 sequence reads: CATSRDTGYEQYF. The CDR3 DNA sequence: TGTGCCACCAGCAGAGATACGGGGTACGAGCAGTACTTC.

This clone was seen a single time. The chain couples TRBV19 to TRBJ2-7; TRBD1 matches 7 bases. The trim removed 5 bases at V and 1 base at J, leaving 5 bases unmatched. This CDR3 has 14 residues. Germline CDR1 and CDR2: LNHDA and SQIVND (reference sequence). The CDR3 spells CASSVATGSYEQYF. The CDR3 DNA reads as TGTGCCAGTAGTGTCGCGACAGGGTCCTACGAGCAGTACTTC.

The V call is TRBV7-9, the J call TRBJ2-5, with D tentatively TRBD2 (6 bases). Trimming left V 5 bases short and J 5 bases short, with 15 bases between. Germline CDR1 and CDR2: SEHNR and FQNEAQ (reference sequence). CDR3 length: 14 residues. As DNA, the CDR3 is TGTGCCAGCAGCGGTTCGGGACTTTCCGAGACCCAGTACTTC. Amino acids: CASSGSGLSETQYF. The entire variable domain, with the rest obtained from reference TRBV7-9 and TRBJ2-5, is as follows: DTGVSQNPRHKITKRGQNVTFRCDPISEHNRLYWYRQTLGQGPEFLTYFQNEAQLEKSRLLSDRFSAERPKGSFSTLEIQRTEQGDSAMYLCASSGSGLSETQYFGPGTRLLVL.

This clone was observed a few times. This chain joins TRBV10-3 and TRBJ1-6, with D perhaps TRBD1 (6 bases). The CDR3 spans 13 residues. Germline V gene sequence: CDR1 ENHRY, CDR2 SYGVKD. The germline V and J ends were trimmed by 6 bases and 10 bases, with 13 bases remaining between them. CDR3 sequence (DNA): TGTGCCATCAGGGGGGCTTCGGGGTCACCCCTCCACTTT. It encodes CAIRGASGSPLHF.